One and the same sample provided the 29 T cell receptor beta chains below, sequenced in a study of cytomegalovirus exposure and HLA in healthy donors. The PCR ran on 60 Vbeta and 13 Jbeta primers. Only in-frame clones appear in the TCRdb table, and some are missing; sequencing was by immunoSEQ multiplex PCR. The sample carries 150,000 or so clones, under 70% recorded once. Sequences were obtained from PBMCs. The receptors were gathered from a woman in her 30s in good health and CMV-seropositive.

The chain employs TRBV11-2 and TRBJ1-5, with 9 bases matching TRBD1. There are 17 residues in the CDR3. In germline, CDR1 is SGHAT, CDR2 FQNNGV. The J segment lost 0 bases and the V segment lost 4 bases, leaving 7 bases of the junction unmatched. The DNA for the CDR3 is TGTGCCAGCAGCTACGGAGGACAGGGGAATAGCAATCAGCCCCAGCATTTT. Its translation is CASSYGGQGNSNQPQHF.

The chain couples TRBV6-1 to TRBJ1-6; 7 bases match TRBD1. Germline V lookup: CDR1 MNHNS, CDR2 SASEGT. J gave up 7 bases and V 11 bases, and 8 bases lay outside the gene matches. The CDR3 length is 13 residues. The CDR3 coding sequence is TGTGCCTTCCGGGACAGCGGAAATTCACCCCTCCACTTT. Translated, it gives CAFRDSGNSPLHF.

V usage is TRBV14 and J usage is TRBJ2-7; TRBD1 matches at 7 bases. Germline V gene lookup returns CDR1 SGHDN and CDR2 FVKESK. With 6 bases clipped from V and 7 bases from J, the junction kept 6 bases outside the gene matches. This CDR3 is built from 12 residues. For the CDR3, the DNA is TGTGCCAGCAGTCTAGGACAGGTGGAGCAGTACTTC. The encoded protein is CASSLGQVEQYF.

The chain combines TRBV29-1 with TRBJ1-1; the D gene is possibly TRBD1 (6 bases). Germline loops: CDR1 SQVTM, CDR2 ANQGSEA. The CDR3 length is 13 residues. V lost 7 bases, J lost 3 bases, and 15 bases lay in between. The CDR3: CSGKSDSYTEAFF. CDR3 coding DNA: TGCAGCGGGAAATCGGACAGTTACACTGAAGCTTTCTTT.

This rearrangement joins TRBV6-6 to TRBJ1-6, with 8 bases matching TRBD1. CDR3 length: 16 residues. The germline V gene has CDR1 MNHNY and CDR2 SVGAGI (reference sequence). Trimming at V came to 0 bases and at J to 7 bases, leaving 5 bases not matched to a gene. The CDR3 spells CASSYSAGGVNSPLHF. Written as DNA, the CDR3 is TGTGCCAGCAGTTACTCGGCAGGGGGCGTAAATTCACCCCTCCACTTT.

This clone was detected a few times. The genes are TRBV28 and TRBJ1-1; D remains unclear. The CDR3 has 12 amino acids. Germline assignment: CDR1 MDHEN and CDR2 SYDVKM. The V gene lost 9 bases and the J gene lost 0 bases, with 8 bases spanning the gap. This CDR3 reads CASAGLNTEAFF. CDR3 nucleotide sequence: TGTGCCAGTGCGGGGTTGAACACTGAAGCTTTCTTT.

This clone turned up a few times. The V call is TRBV5-4, the J call TRBJ1-3; TRBD1 matches 7 bases. The J segment lost 4 bases and the V segment lost 2 bases, leaving 3 bases of the junction unmatched. There are 14 residues in the CDR3. CDR1 and CDR2 from the germline V gene are SGHNT and YYREEE (reference sequence). The CDR3 region is CASSFRGFGNTIYF. The CDR3 DNA is TGTGCCAGCAGCTTCAGGGGGTTCGGAAACACCATATATTTT.

There are a few counts of this clone. The rearrangement links TRBV10-2 to TRBJ2-5; maybe TRBD1 (5 bases). V lost 7 bases and J lost 5, with 14 bases in between. Per the germline V gene, CDR1 is WSHSY and CDR2 is SAAADI. CDR3 length equals 13 residues. CDR3 sequence: CASKYSGAETQYF. The CDR3 DNA reads TGCGCCAGCAAGTACTCTGGGGCGGAGACCCAGTACTTC.

The chain couples TRBV2 to TRBJ1-1; D gene unclear. Looked up from germline, CDR1 is SNHLY and CDR2 is FYNNEI. Trimming took off 7 bases at V and 1 base at J, with 10 bases between the two ends. This CDR3 region has 13 residues. The CDR3, as DNA: TGTGCCAGCAACGGAGGGTGGAACACTGAAGCTTTCTTT. Its translation: CASNGGWNTEAFF.

The rearrangement joins TRBV2 to TRBJ2-5, with no clear D. The CDR3 extends over 14 amino acids. Looked up from germline, CDR1 is SNHLY and CDR2 is FYNNEI. Trimming cost V 1 base and J 4 bases, with 10 bases left between them. CDR3 sequence (DNA): TGTGCCAGCAGTGAAGGATTTGTAGTAGAGACCCAGTACTTC. Protein: CASSEGFVVETQYF.

This chain uses TRBV10-2 with TRBJ1-5; D perhaps matches TRBD1 (6 bases). The germline gives CDR1 WSHSY, CDR2 SAAADI. V was pared by 3 bases and J by 11 bases, with 23 bases between. The CDR3 runs 16 residues. CDR3 in DNA: TGCGCCAGCAGTGACAGCTGGACAGAGAAAATCGGGTCCCAGCATTTT. It translates to CASSDSWTEKIGSQHF.

The rearrangement uses TRBV5-1 and TRBJ2-1, with TRBD1 matching 8 bases. Germline CDR1 and CDR2: SGHRS and YFSETQ. The CDR3 is made up of 15 amino acids. V shed 3 bases and J 8 bases; nucleotides not matched to a gene: 10. The CDR3 is CASSSSRGPIDEQFF. Here the CDR3 DNA reads TGCGCCAGCAGCTCCTCCAGGGGGCCGATTGATGAGCAGTTCTTC.

The chain employs TRBV11-2 and TRBJ1-2; D is perhaps TRBD1 (6 bases). The V end was cut by 3 bases, the J end by 2 bases, with 7 bases between. Per germline, CDR1 SGHAT and CDR2 FQNNGV. The CDR3 sequence is 13 residues long. The CDR3 here is CASSFRGNYGYTF. As DNA, the CDR3 is TGTGCCAGCAGCTTTAGGGGGAACTATGGCTACACCTTC.

The CDR3 sequence is CAWLQGNTEAFF. For the CDR3, the DNA is TGTGCCTGGCTCCAGGGGAACACTGAAGCTTTCTTT. V and J are TRBV30 and TRBJ1-1; a possible D gene is TRBD1 (5 bases). V was clipped by 5 bases and J by 1 base, with 8 bases between them. This CDR3 comprises 12 residues. Germline V gene lookup returns CDR1 GTSNPN and CDR2 SVGIG (reference sequence).

This sequence joins TRBV19 and TRBJ1-6; D might be TRBD1 (5 bases). V shed 8 bases and J shed 10 bases, with 15 bases lying between them. The germline CDR1 and CDR2 sequences are LNHDA and SQIVND (reference sequence). The CDR3 runs 13 residues. The CDR3 protein is CASGEAGSSPLHF. CDR3 nucleotide sequence: TGTGCCAGTGGAGAAGCAGGGTCCTCACCCCTCCACTTT.

This rearrangement joins TRBV6-5 to TRBJ2-4; no clear D. The CDR3 length is 15 residues. CDR1 and CDR2 (germline): MNHEY, SVGAGI. The V end was cut by 0 bases, the J end by 0 bases, with 6 bases between. The CDR3, as DNA: TGTGCCAGCAGTTACTCTGGCAGAGCCAAAAACATTCAGTACTTC. Protein product: CASSYSGRAKNIQYF.

Comments on this clone: Relative to the germline gene, one junction end is altered; a read error may explain this. The gene calls are TRBV18 and TRBJ2-5, with TRBD2 matching over 11 bases. The CDR3 consists of 14 residues. Germline-derived CDR1 and CDR2 are KGHSH and LQKENI. For the CDR3, the DNA is TGTGCCAGCTCACCAACACTAGCGGGAGTGACTGAACACTTC. It translates to CASSPTLAGVTEHF.

This chain uses TRBV7-3 with TRBJ2-2, with a weak D call TRBD2 (7 bases). Germline CDR1 SGHTA, CDR2 FQGTGA. Trimming removed 5 bases from V and 6 bases from J, with 19 bases in between. CDR3 length: 16 amino acids. The CDR3 DNA reads as TGTGCCAGCAGCCAAAACTCGCGGGGGCGCGCCGGGGAGCTGTTTTTT. Translated, it gives CASSQNSRGRAGELFF.

The V and J genes are TRBV11-2 and TRBJ2-5; D unresolved. The V gene lost 0 bases and the J gene lost 3 bases, with 5 bases spanning the gap. The CDR3 spans 13 residues. CDR1 and CDR2 from the germline V gene are SGHAT and FQNNGV. The CDR3 reads CASSLEFKETQYF. The DNA for the CDR3 is TGTGCCAGCAGCTTAGAGTTTAAAGAGACCCAGTACTTC.

This rearrangement joins TRBV6-5 to TRBJ2-1; 8 bases line up with TRBD2. J lost 0 bases, V lost 6 bases, and 4 bases had no gene match. Germline values: CDR1 MNHEY, CDR2 SVGAGI. The CDR3 length is 15 residues. The CDR3 DNA sequence: TGTGCCAGCAGCCCAACTAGCGGCTCCTACAATGAGCAGTTCTTC. Amino acids: CASSPTSGSYNEQFF.

The rearrangement joins TRBV27 to TRBJ2-1; D gene unclear. The germline V gene has CDR1 MNHEY and CDR2 SMNVEV (reference sequence). The CDR3 is 16 residues long. V was trimmed by 5 bases and J by 2 bases, leaving 16 bases between them. CDR3 loop: CASSRLPGAAYNEQFF. As DNA, the CDR3 is TGTGCCAGCAGTCGGCTCCCAGGCGCCGCCTACAATGAGCAGTTCTTC.

Only a few counts were recorded for this clone. The V and J genes are TRBV29-1 and TRBJ2-3; TRBD2 is a possible D gene (6 bases). CDR1 SQVTM and CDR2 ANQGSEA come from the germline V gene. V lost 3 bases to trimming and J lost 2 bases, with 21 bases between them. This CDR3 has 17 residues. CDR3 in DNA: TGCAGCGTTGATAGGGCCCCGCGGGGTCCATACACAGATACGCAGTATTTT. It is translated as CSVDRAPRGPYTDTQYF.

This chain links TRBV6-5 with TRBJ1-2; 8 bases map to TRBD1. Germline lookup yields CDR1 MNHEY and CDR2 SVGAGI. Germline trimming cut 11 bases from V and 8 bases from J; bases unmatched to any gene: 13. This CDR3 contains 13 residues. CDR3 loop: CASTRSGGPGYTF. The CDR3 nucleotides read TGTGCCTCGACGCGATCAGGGGGCCCCGGCTACACCTTC.

The genes are TRBV2 and TRBJ2-2, with D maybe TRBD1 (6 bases). Trimming stripped 8 bases from V and 4 bases from J, with 11 bases between. Germline V gives CDR1 SNHLY, CDR2 FYNNEI. The CDR3 runs 13 residues. In DNA, the CDR3 is TGTGCCAGCCGCCCAGGGGTCACCGGGGAGCTGTTTTTT. This encodes CASRPGVTGELFF.

V usage is TRBV6-6 and J usage is TRBJ2-2; 9 bases fit TRBD2. With V trimmed by 2 bases and J by 5 bases, 3 bases remained unmatched. This CDR3 spans 15 amino acids. Germline V lookup: CDR1 MNHNY, CDR2 SVGAGI (reference sequence). CDR3 DNA: TGTGCCAGCAGTTACGCGGCGGGGGGGACCGGGGAGCTGTTTTTT. It encodes CASSYAAGGTGELFF.

The rearrangement links TRBV4-1 to TRBJ1-1; TRBD1 is a possible D gene (6 bases). Germline CDR1 and CDR2: MGHRA and YSYEKL. The CDR3 is 18 residues long. Trimming cost V 1 base and J 0 bases, with 18 bases left between them. The CDR3 DNA is TGCGCCAGCAGCCAAGGGAGAGGGGGTCAAATTATGAACACTGAAGCTTTCTTT. Encoded protein: CASSQGRGGQIMNTEAFF.

The sample holds a few counts of this clone. The chain uses TRBV28 and TRBJ1-2; TRBD1 might be the D (6 bases). From germline, CDR1 is MDHEN and CDR2 SYDVKM. This CDR3 is 15 amino acids long. Between the trimmed V and J ends, which lost 6 bases and 8 bases, there was a span of 22 bases. The CDR3 coding sequence is TGTGCCAGCAGATCCCTTCACAGGGAATTAGGCGGCTACACCTTC. Translation: CASRSLHRELGGYTF.

The rearrangement joins TRBV13 to TRBJ2-5; 10 bases are a match to TRBD1. This CDR3 is built from 15 residues. Germline CDR1 and CDR2: PRHDT and FYEKMQ (reference sequence). With V trimmed by 2 bases and J by 2 bases, 2 bases remained unmatched. Written as DNA, the CDR3 is TGTGCCAGCAGCTTAAGGGGACAGGGGCAAGAGACCCAGTACTTC. It translates to CASSLRGQGQETQYF.

This clone was detected a few times. V is TRBV19 and J is TRBJ2-5; TRBD1 matches 8 bases. Trimming took 4 bases from V and 2 from J; bases not matched to a gene: 6. Germline CDR1 and CDR2: LNHDA and SQIVND (reference sequence). This CDR3 has 15 residues. The CDR3 DNA follows: TGTGCCAGTAGTAGAGGCGGGGACAGGCAAGAGACCCAGTACTTC. This translates into CASSRGGDRQETQYF. The full variable domain, with the rest looked up from reference TRBV19 and TRBJ2-5, is DGGITQSPKYLFRKEGQNVTLSCEQNLNHDAMYWYRQDPGQGLRLIYYSQIVNDFQKGDIAEGYSVSREKKESFPLTVTSAQKNPTAFYLCASSRGGDRQETQYFGPGTRLLVL.